The TCR beta chain under discussion was sequenced for a study of tumor-infiltrating lymphocytes in primary liver carcinoma. The CDR3 sequence is 14 residues long. The V end was cut by 1 base, the J end by 8 bases, with 14 bases between. Per germline, CDR1 SGHVS and CDR2 FQNEAQ. This clonotype was seen repeatedly, ten times or more. From about 19-30 mg of unsorted bulk tissue, DNA and RNA were co-extracted together. Sampling of every tumor involved five separate regions. These included the tumor centre. TCR beta cDNA came from approximately 540 ng total RNA, primed with a constant-region primer. It was through three nested multiplex PCR rounds of slightly modified ARM-PCR that TCR beta libraries arose. With TRBV1-TRBV30 forward primers and a C-beta reverse primer, the first two PCR rounds were run for approximately 10 cycles each. TCRdb passed the multiplex PCR reads through MiXCR, listing each CDR3 protein once. The sample gives about 99,000 distinct CDR3 sequences, more than 60% of which show up once; roughly 10% is in the top ten.

The sequenced sample was liver tumor tissue from sampling region 5. Regarding subset: tumor region T5, tumor centre. The TCR comes from a woman aged 60-75 years with primary liver carcinoma and hepatitis B virus infection. The V and J genes are TRBV7-8 and TRBJ1-2; no clear D gene. CDR3 loop: CASSLEDSPRGYTF. The DNA of the CDR3 is TGTGCCAGCAGCTTAGAGGACTCCCCACGGGGCTACACCTTC.